This TCR beta chain was sequenced for a study of OX40 agonist ivuxolimab in advanced cancers. TCRdb's table, derived via immunoSEQ multiplex PCR, lists solely in-frame clones and lacks some. The sample shows 45,000 or so clones, roughly 86% of them seen only once. Deletions cut 8 bases from V and 0 bases from J, with 9 bases between. This CDR3 is built from 13 residues. Per germline, CDR1 ENHRY and CDR2 SYGVKD. The source of this sequence is an adult with an advanced solid tumor such as melanoma, head and neck, liver or kidney cancer. The starting material was CD4+ or CD8+ T cells sorted from blood, obtained in a trial of the OX40 agonist ivuxolimab. The genes are TRBV10-3 and TRBJ2-3, with TRBD2 as a possible D gene (6 bases). The CDR3 is CAIPSDSTDTQYF. The CDR3 region has the DNA TGTGCCATCCCTAGCGACAGCACAGATACGCAGTATTTT.